A selection of T cell receptor beta chains follows, all from one sample in a study of spatial heterogeneity in lung cancer. Each CDR3 protein gets one entry after TCRdb re-called the 5' RACE reads with MiXCR. In the table there are about 38,000 distinct CDR3 sequences, approximately 7.5% of which are singletons. This material consisted of PBMCs, taken at surgery. The receptors were sampled from a male donor with early-stage non-small cell lung cancer. Each CDR3 is given with its conserved first and last residue. The D gene is left open where the match is weak. The size field is filled for only some rows; it gives once, few, many or a size class.

J gene	D gene	V gene	clone size	CDR3 protein	CDR3 DNA
TRBJ1-5	NA	TRBV9	many	CASSVGALGQPQHF	TGTGCCAGCAGCGTAGGGGCGTTGGGTCAGCCCCAGCATTTT
TRBJ1-2	NA	TRBV5-4	many	CASSLGTGAYGYTF	TGTGCCAGCAGCTTGGGAACAGGCGCCTATGGCTACACCTTC
TRBJ2-1	NA	TRBV24-1	many	CATSDQQGFSNEQFF	TGTGCCACCAGTGACCAACAGGGATTTAGCAATGAGCAGTTCTTC
TRBJ2-1	TRBD2	TRBV5-6	many	CASSTGLAGGPGWYNEQFF	TGTGCCAGCAGCACGGGACTAGCGGGAGGGCCGGGTTGGTACAATGAGCAGTTCTTC
TRBJ2-3	NA	TRBV12-3/TRBV12-4	few	CASSSRLVGTDTQYF	TGTGCCAGCAGTTCTCGACTAGTGGGCACAGATACGCAGTATTTT
TRBJ1-5	TRBD1	TRBV6-6	many	CASSLQGGNQPQHF	TGTGCCAGCAGCCTGCAGGGGGGCAATCAGCCCCAGCATTTT
TRBJ1-2	NA	TRBV9	few	CAGQGYGYTF	TGTGCCGGCCAGGGATATGGCTACACCTTC
TRBJ1-4	TRBD1	TRBV3-1	few	CASSQDRTGNEKLFF	TGTGCCAGCAGCCAAGATAGGACAGGGAATGAAAAACTGTTTTTT
TRBJ1-1	NA	TRBV6-5	NA	CASSPSRVFPEAFF	TGTGCCAGCAGCCCCAGCAGGGTATTCCCTGAAGCTTTCTTT
TRBJ2-1	NA	TRBV29-1	many	CSVVGTLVDEQFF	TGCAGCGTTGTCGGGACTCTAGTCGATGAGCAGTTCTTC
TRBJ2-3	NA	TRBV30	NA	CAWKEGYGTDTQYF	TGTGCCTGGAAAGAGGGGTATGGCACAGATACGCAGTATTTT
TRBJ1-1	NA	TRBV6-2/TRBV6-3	NA	CASSSRNMNTEAFF	TGTGCCAGCAGTTCGCGCAACATGAACACTGAAGCTTTCTTT
TRBJ2-7	NA	TRBV5-5	few	CASSPRDVGYEQYF	TGTGCCAGCAGCCCCCGGGACGTAGGCTACGAGCAGTACTTC
TRBJ1-6	TRBD1	TRBV6-5	few	CASSEGQGAFSPLHF	TGTGCCAGCAGCGAAGGACAGGGGGCTTTTTCACCCCTCCACTTT
TRBJ1-2	NA	TRBV12-3/TRBV12-4	few	CASSFSGVAYGYTF	TGTGCCAGCAGTTTCTCGGGGGTGGCCTATGGCTACACCTTC
TRBJ2-7	TRBD1	TRBV7-6	NA	CASSPPGQGYEQYF	TGTGCCAGCAGCCCCCCGGGACAGGGATACGAGCAGTACTTC
TRBJ1-2	TRBD1	TRBV20-1	many	CSAPRTGGMDYGYTF	TGCAGTGCCCCGCGGACAGGGGGCATGGACTATGGCTACACCTTC
TRBJ1-1	NA	TRBV20-1	many	CSARNRDTNTEAFF	TGCAGTGCTAGGAACCGGGACACAAACACTGAAGCTTTCTTT
TRBJ1-3	NA	TRBV4-3	many	CASSHQYYRTSGNTIYF	TGCGCCAGCAGCCATCAGTACTACAGGACCTCTGGAAACACCATATATTTT
TRBJ1-3	NA	TRBV10-3	many	CAIREASGNTIYF	TGTGCCATCAGGGAGGCATCTGGAAACACCATATATTTT